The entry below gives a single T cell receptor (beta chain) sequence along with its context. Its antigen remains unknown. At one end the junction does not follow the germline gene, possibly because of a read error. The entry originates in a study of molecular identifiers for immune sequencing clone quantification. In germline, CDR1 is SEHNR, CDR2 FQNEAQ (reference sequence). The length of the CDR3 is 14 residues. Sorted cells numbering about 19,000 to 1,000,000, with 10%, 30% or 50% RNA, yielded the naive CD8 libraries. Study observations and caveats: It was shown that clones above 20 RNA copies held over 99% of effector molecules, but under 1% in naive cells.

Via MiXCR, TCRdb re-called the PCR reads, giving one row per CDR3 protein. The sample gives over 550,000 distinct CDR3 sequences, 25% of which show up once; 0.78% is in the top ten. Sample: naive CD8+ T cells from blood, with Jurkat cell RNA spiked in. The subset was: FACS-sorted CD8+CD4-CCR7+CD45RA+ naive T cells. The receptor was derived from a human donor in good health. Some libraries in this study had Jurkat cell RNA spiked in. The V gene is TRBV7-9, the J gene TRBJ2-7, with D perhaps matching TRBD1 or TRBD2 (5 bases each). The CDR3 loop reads CASNLRDGTYEQYF. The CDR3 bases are TGTGCCAGCAACTTACGGGACGGTACCTACGAGCAGTACTTC. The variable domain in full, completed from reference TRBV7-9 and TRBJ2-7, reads DTGVSQNPRHKITKRGQNVTFRCDPISEHNRLYWYRQTLGQGPEFLTYFQNEAQLEKSRLLSDRFSAERPKGSFSTLEIQRTEQGDSAMYLCASNLRDGTYEQYFGPGTRLTVT.